The 12 T cell receptor beta chains listed next were all sequenced from one sample in a study of CD8+CD57+ T cells in acquired aplastic anemia. Genomic DNA acted as the template from which TCR beta VDJ combination and CDR3 sequence profiling were carried out. Via MiXCR, TCRdb re-called the reads, giving one row per CDR3 protein. The data show around 180,000 distinct CDR3 sequences, with 55% to 70% seen just once and over 40% held by the top ten. Specimen: sorted CD4+, CD8+, or CD8+CD57+ T cells (not recorded which) from PBMCs. The receptors were gathered from a human donor in good health.

This chain connects TRBV6-2 or TRBV6-3 to TRBJ1-1, with D possibly TRBD1 on 5 matching bases. The CDR3 has 11 residues. Trimming removed 6 bases from V and 10 bases from J, with 12 bases in between. Germline V lookup: CDR1 MNHEY, CDR2 SVGEGT. CDR3 protein: CASSQGDVAFF. DNA of the CDR3: TGTGCCAGCAGCCAGGGTGATGTAGCTTTCTTT.

This clonotype appeared many times. The chain recombines TRBV4-2 with TRBJ2-7, with D perhaps matching TRBD2 (5 bases). The CDR3 extends over 17 amino acids. The germline V gene encodes CDR1 LGHNA and CDR2 YNFKEQ. The V gene lost 0 bases and the J gene lost 2 bases, with 17 bases spanning the gap. CDR3 residues: CASSQEFRILGAYEQYF. The CDR3 bases are TGTGCCAGCAGCCAAGAATTCAGGATCCTCGGGGCCTACGAGCAGTACTTC.

The chain's CDR3 is CASSWDTGTVSYEQYF. As DNA, the CDR3 is TGTGCCAGCAGCTGGGATACCGGGACAGTCTCCTACGAGCAGTACTTC. The chain uses TRBV2 and TRBJ2-7, with TRBD1 matching 7 bases. The CDR3 runs to 16 residues. Trimming at V came to 6 bases and at J to 0 bases, leaving 11 bases not matched to a gene. CDR1 SNHLY and CDR2 FYNNEI come from the germline V gene. Supplemented by reference TRBV2 and TRBJ2-7, the full variable domain reads EPEVTQTPSHQVTQMGQEVILRCVPISNHLYFYWYRQILGQKVEFLVSFYNNEISEKSEIFDDQFSVERPDGSNFTLKIRSTKLEDSAMYFCASSWDTGTVSYEQYFGPGTRLTVT.

This clonotype was counted only a few times. The CDR3 loop reads CAWSTTPTGETQYF. In nucleotides, the CDR3 is TGTGCCTGGAGTACAACCCCAACGGGAGAGACCCAGTACTTC. The gene calls are TRBV30 and TRBJ2-5, with D hard to call. The CDR3 has 14 residues. V dropped 2 bases and J dropped 4 bases, with 14 bases sitting between them. Germline V gives CDR1 GTSNPN, CDR2 SVGIG (reference sequence).

This clonotype turned up a few times. The chain has TRBV27 and TRBJ2-1; no clear D. Germline V gene sequence: CDR1 MNHEY, CDR2 SMNVEV (reference sequence). Trimming left V 2 bases short and J 8 bases short, with 10 bases between. CDR3 length: 13 residues. CDR3 DNA: TGTGCCAGCAGTTTACGGGTTTTTTATGAGCAGTTCTTC. This encodes CASSLRVFYEQFF.

This clonotype has ten or more counts. V and J are TRBV7-9 and TRBJ1-2; TRBD1 matches 8 bases. Germline loops: CDR1 SEHNR, CDR2 FQNEAQ (reference sequence). J gave up 6 bases and V 1 base, and 10 bases lay outside the gene matches. The CDR3 is 16 residues long. CDR3 DNA: TGTGCCAGCAGCTTAGAATCAGGGGGCTGGGGCCATGGCTACACCTTC. Protein sequence: CASSLESGGWGHGYTF.

V is TRBV20-1 and J is TRBJ1-1; possible D gene TRBD1, 5 bases. The germline V gene encodes CDR1 DFQATT and CDR2 SNEGSKA (reference sequence). CDR3 length: 13 amino acids. Trimming removed 5 bases from V and 0 bases from J, with 10 bases in between. The CDR3 sequence is CSAVDKMNTEAFF. CDR3 coding DNA: TGCAGTGCTGTGGACAAGATGAACACTGAAGCTTTCTTT.

The chain recombines TRBV6-1 with TRBJ1-1; D is possibly TRBD1 (6 bases). Germline CDR1 reads MNHNS; CDR2 reads SASEGT. The germline V and J ends were trimmed by 5 bases and 1 base, with 14 bases remaining between them. This CDR3 region has 15 residues. The CDR3 spells CASSSNRVRNTEAFF. The CDR3, as DNA: TGTGCCAGCAGTTCCAACAGGGTTCGGAACACTGAAGCTTTCTTT.

The V call is TRBV12-3 or TRBV12-4, the J call TRBJ2-1, with 9 bases lining up with TRBD2. This CDR3 contains 15 residues. V shed 4 bases, J shed 5 bases, and the junction held 6 bases outside the gene matches. The chain's CDR3 is CASSYGGGANNEQFF. The CDR3 DNA reads as TGTGCCAGCAGTTACGGCGGGGGGGCCAACAATGAGCAGTTCTTC.

V gene TRBV11-1 combines with J gene TRBJ2-7, with 8 nucleotides matching TRBD1. Germline CDR1 and CDR2: SGHAT and FQDESV (reference sequence). The J segment lost 7 bases and the V segment lost 5 bases, leaving 13 bases of the junction unmatched. The CDR3 contains 15 residues. This chain's CDR3 is CASSLGTGPGGEQYF. The CDR3 coding sequence is TGTGCCAGCAGCCTTGGGACAGGCCCAGGGGGGGAGCAGTACTTC.

The V and J genes are TRBV2 and TRBJ1-6, with 9 bases aligning to TRBD1. From germline, CDR1 is SNHLY and CDR2 FYNNEI. V lost 3 bases to trimming and J lost 6 bases; unmatched junction nucleotides: 3. The CDR3 covers 15 residues. The CDR3 DNA sequence: TGTGCCAGCAGTGAGAGGACAGGGGTTAATTCACCCCTCCACTTT. Translation: CASSERTGVNSPLHF.

This chain connects TRBV9 to TRBJ2-3; D is uncertain. Germline V gene lookup returns CDR1 SGDLS and CDR2 YYNGEE. Trimming removed 4 bases from V and 2 bases from J, with 8 bases in between. This CDR3 is 13 amino acids long. The CDR3 protein is CASSPQTTDTQYF. CDR3 DNA sequence: TGTGCCAGCAGCCCCCAGACCACAGATACGCAGTATTTT.